Sequencing of this TCR beta chain was carried out in a study of blood T cell repertoires in COVID-19. The CDR3 is made up of 16 amino acids. The germline V and J ends were trimmed by 5 bases and 4 bases, with 18 bases remaining between them. In germline, CDR1 is SGHTA, CDR2 FQGTGA. Clones were sequenced by immunoSEQ multiplex PCR, and TCRdb holds only the in-frame ones, with some missing. Among 65,000 to 70,000 clones, 65% to 90% were seen once, and the ten largest hold approximately 16%. The sequencing input was peripheral blood. The genes are TRBV7-3 and TRBJ2-1, with a tentative D call TRBD1 (6 bases). This sequence originates from an older man with active COVID-19. The CDR3 spells CASSPSAGAAYNEQFF. CDR3 nucleotides: TGTGCCAGCAGCCCAAGTGCAGGGGCCGCATACAATGAGCAGTTCTTC.